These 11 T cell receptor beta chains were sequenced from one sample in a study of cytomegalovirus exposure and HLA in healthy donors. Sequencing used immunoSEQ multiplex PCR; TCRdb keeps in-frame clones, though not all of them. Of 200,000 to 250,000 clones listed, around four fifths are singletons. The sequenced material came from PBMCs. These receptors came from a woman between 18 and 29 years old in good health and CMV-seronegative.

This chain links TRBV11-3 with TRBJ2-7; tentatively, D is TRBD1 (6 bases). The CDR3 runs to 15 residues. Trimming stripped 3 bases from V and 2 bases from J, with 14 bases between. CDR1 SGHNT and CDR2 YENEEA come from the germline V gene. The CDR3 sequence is CASSLETGPPYEQYF. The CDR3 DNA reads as TGTGCCAGCAGCTTGGAGACAGGCCCCCCCTACGAGCAGTACTTC.

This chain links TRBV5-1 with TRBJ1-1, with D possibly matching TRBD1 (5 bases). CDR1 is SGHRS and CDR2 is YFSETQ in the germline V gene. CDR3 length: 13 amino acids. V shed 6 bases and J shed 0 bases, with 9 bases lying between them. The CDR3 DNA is TGCGCCAGCACAGGGCCCATGAACACTGAAGCTTTCTTT. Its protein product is CASTGPMNTEAFF.

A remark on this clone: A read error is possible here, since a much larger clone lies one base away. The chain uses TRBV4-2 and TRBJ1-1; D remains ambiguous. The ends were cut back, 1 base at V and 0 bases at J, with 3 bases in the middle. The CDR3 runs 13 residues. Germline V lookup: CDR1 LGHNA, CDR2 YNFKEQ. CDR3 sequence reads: CASSQAMNTEAFF. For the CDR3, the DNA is TGTGCCAGCAGCCAAGCCATGAACACTGAAGCTTTCTTT.

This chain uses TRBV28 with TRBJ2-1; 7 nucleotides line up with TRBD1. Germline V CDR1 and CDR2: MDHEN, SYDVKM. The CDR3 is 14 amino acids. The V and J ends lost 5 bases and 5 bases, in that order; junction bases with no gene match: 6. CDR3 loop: CASSPGTANNEQFF. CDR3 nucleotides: TGTGCCAGCAGTCCCGGGACAGCGAACAATGAGCAGTTCTTC.

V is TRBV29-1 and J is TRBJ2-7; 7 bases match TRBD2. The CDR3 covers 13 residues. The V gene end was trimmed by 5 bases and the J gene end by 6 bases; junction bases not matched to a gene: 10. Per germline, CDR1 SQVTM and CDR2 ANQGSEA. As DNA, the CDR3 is TGCAGCGTTCGGGTCGGCGGGAGTAGCGAGCAGTACTTC. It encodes CSVRVGGSSEQYF.

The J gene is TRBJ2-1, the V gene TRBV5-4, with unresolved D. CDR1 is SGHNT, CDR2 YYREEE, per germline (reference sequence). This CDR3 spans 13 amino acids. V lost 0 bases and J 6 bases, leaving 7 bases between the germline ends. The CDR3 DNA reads TGTGCCAGCAGCTTGGCTCAGTCCAATGAGCAGTTCTTC. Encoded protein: CASSLAQSNEQFF.

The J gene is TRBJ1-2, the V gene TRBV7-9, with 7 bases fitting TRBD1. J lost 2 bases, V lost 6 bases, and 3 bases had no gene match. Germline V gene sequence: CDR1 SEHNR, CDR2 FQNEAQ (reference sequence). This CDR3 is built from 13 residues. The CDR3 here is CASRETGNYGYTF. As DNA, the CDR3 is TGTGCCAGCAGGGAGACAGGGAACTATGGCTACACCTTC.

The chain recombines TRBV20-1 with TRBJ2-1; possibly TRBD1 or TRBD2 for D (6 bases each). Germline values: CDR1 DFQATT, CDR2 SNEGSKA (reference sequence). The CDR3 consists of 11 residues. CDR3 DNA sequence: TGCGGGGGGCGGGTCCGCAATGAGCAGTTCTTC. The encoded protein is CGGRVRNEQFF.

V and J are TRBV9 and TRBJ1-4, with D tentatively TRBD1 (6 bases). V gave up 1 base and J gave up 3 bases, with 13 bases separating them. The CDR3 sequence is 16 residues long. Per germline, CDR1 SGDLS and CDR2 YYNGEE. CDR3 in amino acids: CASSVTAGAPNEKLFF. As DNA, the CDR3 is TGTGCCAGCAGCGTAACAGCGGGGGCGCCTAATGAAAAACTGTTTTTT. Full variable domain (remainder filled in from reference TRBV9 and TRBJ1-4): DSGVTQTPKHLITATGQRVTLRCSPRSGDLSVYWYQQSLDQGLQFLIQYYNGEERAKGNILERFSAQQFPDLHSELNLSSLELGDSALYFCASSVTAGAPNEKLFFGSGTQLSVL.

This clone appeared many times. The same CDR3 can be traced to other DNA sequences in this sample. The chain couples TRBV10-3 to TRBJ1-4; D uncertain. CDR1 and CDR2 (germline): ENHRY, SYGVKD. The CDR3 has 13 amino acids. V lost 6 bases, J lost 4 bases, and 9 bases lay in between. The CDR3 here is CAIRGSLNEKLFF. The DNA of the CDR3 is TGTGCCATCAGGGGGAGTCTTAATGAAAAACTGTTTTTT.

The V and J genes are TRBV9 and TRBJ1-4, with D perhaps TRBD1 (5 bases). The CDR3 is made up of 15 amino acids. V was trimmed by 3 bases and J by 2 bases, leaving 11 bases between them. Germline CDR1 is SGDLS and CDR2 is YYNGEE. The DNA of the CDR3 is TGTGCCAGCAGCGCGGGGGTCTCGACTAATGAAAAACTGTTTTTT. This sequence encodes CASSAGVSTNEKLFF.